These T cell receptor beta chains were read from a single sample in a study of PD-1 blockade in mismatch repair-deficient tumors. Method: immunoSEQ multiplex PCR; TCRdb's copy keeps in-frame clones and lacks some. The table lists 100,000 to 150,000 clones, 86% of them singletons. Sequenced material: peripheral blood, taken 44 weeks after starting pembrolizumab. The receptors here all came from an adult with mismatch repair-deficient cancer. Both conserved end residues are part of each CDR3. The D gene is left open where the match is weak. Expanded clones are given a class, and other clones once, few, many or no size at all.

d_call	clone_size	v_call	j_call	cdr3_nt	cdr3_aa
-	-	TRBV10-3	TRBJ2-3	TGTGCCATCAGTGAGACGGCGGTACTCACAGATACGCAGTATTTT	CAISETAVLTDTQYF
-	-	TRBV5-1	TRBJ2-7	TGCGCCAGCAGCTTGGAGGGATGGCAAGGCGAGCAGTACTTC	CASSLEGWQGEQYF
-	-	TRBV4-2	TRBJ2-3	TGTGCCAGCGAGAGGGACAGGGGGAGAGTAGCGGGAGGAACAGATACGCAGTATTTT	CASERDRGRVAGGTDTQYF
-	-	TRBV19	TRBJ2-7	TGTGCCAGTAGTTCAACCGGGGGGACAGGCTACTACCAGTACTTC	CASSSTGGTGYYQYF
-	-	TRBV9	TRBJ2-7	TGTGCCAGCAGCGTAGGTGGCCAGGGCGCCTACGAGCAGTACTTC	CASSVGGQGAYEQYF
-	-	TRBV5-1	TRBJ2-5	TGCGCCAGCAGCTTAGAAGGGAGCCGGGAGACCCAGTACTTC	CASSLEGSRETQYF
TRBD2	-	TRBV5-6	TRBJ2-7	TGTGCCAGCAGCCAATTAGCGGGAGGGTTGTACTTC	CASSQLAGGLYF
TRBD1	-	TRBV5-6	TRBJ2-2	TGTGCCAGCAGCCTGGGGACAGGGAAGTCCGGGGAGCTGTTTTTT	CASSLGTGKSGELFF
-	-	TRBV5-1	TRBJ1-3	TGCGCCAGCAGCTTGGAGGGCCGACACAGGGACACCATATATTTT	CASSLEGRHRDTIYF
-	-	TRBV29-1	TRBJ2-1	TGCAGCGCACCCGGAAGGAGGGGATCCTACAATGAGCAGTTCTTC	CSAPGRRGSYNEQFF
-	few	TRBV7-9	TRBJ2-7	TGTGCCAGCAGCTTAGGCTCCTTGGTAGCCGAGCAGTACTTC	CASSLGSLVAEQYF
TRBD2	-	TRBV7-3	TRBJ2-3	TGTGCCAGCAGCTTAGTGGGAGGGGCCAGAGGAGATACGCAGTATTTT	CASSLVGGARGDTQYF